The 21 T cell receptor beta chains below come from one sample, sequenced in a study of blood T cells in healthy people across ages. Next came a second PCR, run for about 7 to 11 cycles, which used a sample-barcoded 5' primer along with a J-beta primer mix. TCRdb reprocessed the 5' RACE reads via MiXCR and lists one record per CDR3 protein. The repertoire holds 850,000 to 1,000,000 distinct CDR3 sequences, roughly 51% seen once, with roughly a fifth in the top ten. Material for sequencing was blood. The origin of the receptors is a woman aged 55-70 years in good health.

V usage is TRBV11-2 and J usage is TRBJ2-1; D possibly corresponds to TRBD2 (5 bases). The CDR3 has 15 amino acids. Germline V gene data show CDR1 as SGHAT and CDR2 as FQNNGV. Deletions cut 6 bases from V and 4 bases from J, with 16 bases between. The CDR3, as DNA: TGTGCCAGCAGTGCTGGGAGAATTCTATACAATGAGCAGTTCTTC. This sequence encodes CASSAGRILYNEQFF.

V is TRBV4-1 and J is TRBJ2-1; 10 bases fit TRBD2. Germline V gene sequence: CDR1 MGHRA, CDR2 YSYEKL. The V gene end was trimmed by 5 bases and the J gene end by 8 bases; junction bases not matched to a gene: 12. The CDR3 has 16 amino acids. The CDR3 sequence is CASSFRSGGGSYEQFF. Here the CDR3 DNA reads TGCGCCAGCAGCTTTCGAAGCGGGGGGGGAAGTTATGAGCAGTTCTTC.

This clonotype was counted a few times. The chain links TRBV12-3 or TRBV12-4 to TRBJ1-2; D remains ambiguous. V was trimmed by 3 bases and J by 5 bases, leaving 10 bases between them. CDR3 length: 13 amino acids. CDR3 in DNA: TGTGCCAGCAGTTTGAAGGGTTCGTATGGCTACACCTTC. The encoded protein is CASSLKGSYGYTF.

The chain is built from TRBV29-1 and TRBJ2-7, with 10 bases fitting TRBD2. Germline trimming cut 5 bases from V and 5 bases from J; bases unmatched to any gene: 12. The CDR3 covers 15 residues. CDR1 and CDR2 from the germline V gene are SQVTM and ANQGSEA. CDR3 nucleotides: TGCAGCGTTCGTCAGGGGGCTAGCGGGGGCGACGAGCAGTACTTC. It is translated as CSVRQGASGGDEQYF.

Remarks on this clonotype: Germline and junction disagree at one end, which may indicate a read error. The rearrangement uses TRBV28 and TRBJ2-1, with D possibly TRBD1 on 6 matching bases. CDR3 length: 21 amino acids. Germline V gene sequence: CDR1 MDHEN, CDR2 SYDVKM. The CDR3 spells CAGSYLGGRFVRGSDYNEQFF. In nucleotides, the CDR3 is TGTGCCGGCAGTTATCTAGGGGGAAGGTTTGTGAGGGGGTCGGATTACAATGAGCAGTTCTTC.

This clonotype was counted only a few times. The chain recombines TRBV7-2 with TRBJ2-4, with 7 positions matching TRBD2. CDR1 and CDR2 from the germline V gene are SGHTA and FQGNSA. Trimming at V came to 7 bases and at J to 13 bases, leaving 16 bases not matched to a gene. This CDR3 has 14 amino acids. CDR3 sequence: CASTYGFRTREQYF. CDR3 DNA: TGTGCCAGCACCTACGGGTTCCGGACTAGGGAGCAGTACTTC.

This clonotype was counted only a few times. The chain uses TRBV12-3 or TRBV12-4 and TRBJ2-7, with D unresolved. The CDR3 runs 13 residues. V lost 3 bases and J 2 bases, leaving 8 bases between the germline ends. The CDR3, as DNA: TGTGCCAGCAGTTTCCCGGGCCCCTACGAGCAGTACTTC. It yields the protein CASSFPGPYEQYF.

The CDR3 region has the DNA TGTGCCAGCAGCCCGGGAACCGGACTAGCGGGGGTCTCCTACGAGCAGTACTTC. Encoded protein: CASSPGTGLAGVSYEQYF. V usage is TRBV7-9 and J usage is TRBJ2-7; 13 nucleotides match TRBD2. The CDR3 is 18 residues long. The J segment lost 0 bases and the V segment lost 5 bases, leaving 10 bases of the junction unmatched. The germline CDR1 and CDR2 sequences are SEHNR and FQNEAQ (reference sequence).

This clonotype came up a few times. V gene TRBV10-3 combines with J gene TRBJ2-3; TRBD2 matches at 7 bases. This CDR3 has 16 amino acids. J gave up 0 bases and V 6 bases, and 9 bases lay outside the gene matches. The germline V gene encodes CDR1 ENHRY and CDR2 SYGVKD. As DNA, the CDR3 is TGTGCCATCAGGGGTCAAAGCGGGAAAAGCACAGATACGCAGTATTTT. Amino acids: CAIRGQSGKSTDTQYF.

This clonotype was picked up a small number of times. CDR3 loop: CSAREEYVNTEAFF. CDR3 DNA sequence: TGCAGTGCTAGAGAAGAGTATGTGAACACTGAAGCTTTCTTT. The genes are TRBV20-1 and TRBJ1-1; D unclear. V was shortened by 0 bases and J by 0 bases, with 8 bases between the two germline ends. This CDR3 has 14 amino acids. Germline values: CDR1 DFQATT, CDR2 SNEGSKA (reference sequence).

Of note for this clonotype: A read error may explain this, as a much larger clone is one base away. The chain combines TRBV7-9 with TRBJ2-6; no clear D gene. The CDR3 extends over 15 amino acids. Trimming took 5 bases from V and 0 from J, leaving 8 bases between them. Germline-derived CDR1 and CDR2 are SEHNR and FQNEAQ (reference sequence). CDR3 DNA sequence: TGTGCCAGCAGCGCGGTGTTCTCTGGGGCCAACGTCCTGACTTTC. Its protein is CASSAVFSGANVLTF.

The V and J genes are TRBV7-9 and TRBJ2-7, with TRBD2 identical over 7 bases. V lost 5 bases, J lost 3 bases, and 7 bases stayed unmatched. Germline CDR1 reads SEHNR; CDR2 reads FQNEAQ (reference sequence). The CDR3 covers 14 residues. The CDR3 DNA sequence: TGTGCCAGCAGCGCCAGCGGGAACCACTACGAGCAGTACTTC. Its translation: CASSASGNHYEQYF.

This chain links TRBV6-2 or TRBV6-3 with TRBJ2-3; D is unresolved. The CDR3 runs to 14 residues. Germline CDR1 reads MNHEY; CDR2 reads SVGEGT. V lost 5 bases and J lost 5, with 14 bases in between. Written as DNA, the CDR3 is TGTGCCAGCAGTAAACCCTCCCGGAAAGATACGCAGTATTTT. As protein: CASSKPSRKDTQYF.

Comments on this clonotype: A read error may account for a junction end that differs from germline. V and J are TRBV25-1 and TRBJ1-5; maybe TRBD1 (5 bases). This CDR3 has 14 residues. Germline CDR1 is MGHDK and CDR2 is SYGVNS. This CDR3 reads CARSRGESNQPQHF. The CDR3, as DNA: TGTGCCCGCAGTAGGGGAGAAAGCAATCAGCCCCAGCATTTT.

The rearrangement joins TRBV28 to TRBJ1-4; 10 nucleotides match TRBD1. With V trimmed by 5 bases and J by 8 bases, 8 bases remained unmatched. Germline V gene lookup returns CDR1 MDHEN and CDR2 SYDVKM. CDR3 length equals 15 residues. CDR3 in amino acids: CASSGGTGAYEKLFF. The CDR3 DNA reads as TGTGCCAGCAGTGGGGGGACAGGGGCATACGAAAAACTGTTTTTT.

The V and J genes are TRBV29-1 and TRBJ2-1; 9 positions match TRBD2. CDR1 and CDR2 (germline): SQVTM, ANQGSEA. Trimming cost V 7 bases and J 6 bases; bases outside gene matches: 7. The CDR3 is 13 amino acids. The CDR3 here is CSAIAGVRNEQFF. The CDR3 bases are TGCAGCGCCATAGCGGGAGTCCGCAATGAGCAGTTCTTC.

This chain uses TRBV7-2 with TRBJ2-7, with 9 bases lining up with TRBD2. J lost 2 bases, V lost 5 bases, and 7 bases had no gene match. The CDR3 spans 15 residues. Germline V gene data show CDR1 as SGHTA and CDR2 as FQGNSA. CDR3 nucleotides: TGTGCCAGCAGCGGAGGCCCTAGCGGGACCTACGAGCAGTACTTC. As protein: CASSGGPSGTYEQYF.

This clonotype has only a few counts. V is TRBV29-1 and J is TRBJ2-1, with TRBD2 as a possible D gene (5 bases). Trimming pared 7 bases from V and 6 bases from J, leaving 10 bases between. CDR3 length: 11 amino acids. Germline CDR1 and CDR2: SQVTM and ANQGSEA. In DNA form, the CDR3 reads TGCAGCGGTGAGGGTTTCAATGAGCAGTTCTTC. Its protein is CSGEGFNEQFF.

The chain joins TRBV12-3 or TRBV12-4 to TRBJ2-1; 13 positions agree with TRBD2. V lost 6 bases to trimming and J lost 3 bases; unmatched junction nucleotides: 8. The CDR3 totals 17 residues. The CDR3 DNA sequence: TGTGCCAGCAGGGGACTAGCGGGACGTTCCAACTACAATGAGCAGTTCTTC. Translation gives CASRGLAGRSNYNEQFF.

V is TRBV4-1 and J is TRBJ2-1; a possible D gene is TRBD2 (5 bases). Trimming removed 3 bases at V and 3 bases at J, with 15 bases between. CDR3 length: 16 amino acids. Germline V gene data show CDR1 as MGHRA and CDR2 as YSYEKL. For the CDR3, the DNA is TGCGCCAGCAGCCAGGGGAGTTTCCAGTTCTACAATGAGCAGTTCTTC. This codes for CASSQGSFQFYNEQFF.

This clonotype showed up just a few times. The chain has TRBV20-1 and TRBJ1-2; D ambiguous. The germline V and J ends were trimmed by 3 bases and 1 base, with 12 bases remaining between them. The CDR3 totals 14 residues. Germline values: CDR1 DFQATT, CDR2 SNEGSKA (reference sequence). The CDR3 DNA reads TGCAGTGCTAGTACCGGGAGTTATAACTATGGCTACACCTTC. Its translation: CSASTGSYNYGYTF.